The entry below gives a single T cell receptor (beta chain) sequence along with its context. In its sample, this clonotype was seen many times. Its antigen is not yet known. Qualities for individual bases were not recorded, and no much larger clone is one base off. Trimming at the junction amounts to 5 bases on V and 0 bases on J, and the germline ends lie 2 bases apart. Via the germline V gene (reference sequence), CDR1 is SEHNR and CDR2 FQNEAQ. Reading from cysteine to phenylalanine, the CDR3 counts 11 amino acids. The sequence is cut down to CDR3 DNA, 33 bases in frame from base 1. For sequencing, an Illumina NovaSeq 6000 was employed. Using 5'RACE with constant-segment primers, TCRalpha and TCRbeta cDNA libraries were constructed, with sample barcodes and unique molecular identifiers added in the process. RNA was extracted from every sample with Trizol reagent. Amplification of the libraries took two PCR steps, and the second step added a second sample barcode plus Illumina TruSeq adapters. Sequencing of the libraries was done on an Illumina NovaSeq, producing 2 x 150 bp paired-end reads. The authors processed their data as follows. The reads were demultiplexed and collapsed into UMI-guided consensus sequences using migec v1.2.7. Using mixcr v2.1.11, UMI consensuses were aligned to TRA and TRB V and J templates and then assembled into clonotypes. Clonotypes were classified as expanded or contracted when called significant by both edgeR and NoisET, with noise models trained on biological replicates. For edgeR calls, the cutoffs were a false discovery rate-adjusted p below 0.01 and a log2 fold-change threshold of 1. As an exploratory analysis of dynamics, max-normalized trajectories of the 1000 most abundant clonotypes were examined with PCA combined with hierarchical clustering. Each responding clone was given a CD4 or CD8 phenotype based on the CD4+ and CD8+ repertoires, which had been sequenced separately. The public sequencing data were trimmed at Q25 with fastp and processed into clonotypes with MiXCR by TCRdb, which kept only in-frame beta chains. CDR3 protein duplicates are merged, each entry listing the most common genes and DNA. None of the V and J calls come from the authors' own analysis; TCRdb made them. The sample data list roughly 400,000 distinct CDR3 sequences, and roughly 24% of these were observed just once. The top ten hold 7.5% to 10% of the sample.

The sample comes from a study of T-cell memory formation after mild COVID-19 (dated by TCRdb to the early 2020s). Regarding the research as a whole: TCR sequence clusters from the two donors were largely donor specific. In two donors, T-cell clones that expanded and contracted after mild COVID-19 were followed by sequencing TCRalpha and TCRbeta repertoires longitudinally. The cohort was made up of two young adult volunteers, one female and one male, who were previously healthy.

Results and caveats for the whole study, not just this receptor: Clones contracting from day 15 to 85 had balanced CD4/CD8 phenotypes, while a second wave expanding from day 15 to 37 was biased towards CD4+. Contracting CD4+ clones were located mainly in the CM and EM memory subsets, whereas CD8+ clones were found to be enriched in EMRA. The study included only a couple of mild cases, and larger cohorts that include severe cases with pre-infection samples were judged to be necessary. SARS-CoV-2 specificity of the second-wave clones peaking on day 37 was not confirmed. Some responding clones were detected in pre-infection memory, suggesting pre-existing cross-reactive memory T cells joined the SARS-CoV-2 response.

Ficoll-Paque density gradient centrifugation was the method used to isolate PBMCs. The V gene is TRBV7-9 and the J gene is TRBJ2-7; confidence is insufficient to name the D gene. The receptor comes from an adult woman who had mild COVID-19 (a few samples of this study predate the infection). The sample titles of this study are shuffled in the database, so cell type and time point are left out; the donor was told from shared clones. The specimen sequenced was PBMCs or a T cell subset sorted from them (not recorded which). CDR3 region: CASSASYEQYF. The DNA sequence is TGTGCCAGCAGCGCCTCCTACGAGCAGTACTTC.